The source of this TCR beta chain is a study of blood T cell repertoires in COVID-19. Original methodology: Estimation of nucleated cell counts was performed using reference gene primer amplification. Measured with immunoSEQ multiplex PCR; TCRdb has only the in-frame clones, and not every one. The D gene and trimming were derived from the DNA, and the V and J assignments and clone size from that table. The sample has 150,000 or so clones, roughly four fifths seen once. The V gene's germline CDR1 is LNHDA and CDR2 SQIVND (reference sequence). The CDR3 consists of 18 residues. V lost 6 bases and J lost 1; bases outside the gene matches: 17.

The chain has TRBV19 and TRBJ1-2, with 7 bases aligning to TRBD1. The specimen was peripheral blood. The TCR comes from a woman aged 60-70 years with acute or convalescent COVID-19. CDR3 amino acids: CASSTQDRTDAFNYGYTF. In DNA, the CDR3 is TGTGCCAGTAGCACTCAGGACAGGACTGACGCCTTTAACTATGGCTACACCTTC.